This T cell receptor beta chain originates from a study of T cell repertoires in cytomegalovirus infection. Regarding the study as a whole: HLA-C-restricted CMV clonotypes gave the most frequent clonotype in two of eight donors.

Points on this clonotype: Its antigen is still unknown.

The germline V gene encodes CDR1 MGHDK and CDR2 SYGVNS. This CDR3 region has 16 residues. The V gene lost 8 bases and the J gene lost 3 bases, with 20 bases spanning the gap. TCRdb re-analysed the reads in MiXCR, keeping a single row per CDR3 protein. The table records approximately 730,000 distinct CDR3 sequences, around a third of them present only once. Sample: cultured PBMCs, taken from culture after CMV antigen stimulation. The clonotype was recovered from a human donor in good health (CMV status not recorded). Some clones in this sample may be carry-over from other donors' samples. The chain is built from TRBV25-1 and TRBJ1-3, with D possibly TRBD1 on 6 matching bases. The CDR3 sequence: CASLGGGPNLGNTIYF. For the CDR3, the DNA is TGTGCCAGCCTTGGGGGGGGGCCAAACCTTGGAAACACCATATATTTT. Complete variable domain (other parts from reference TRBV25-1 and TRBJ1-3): EADIYQTPRYLVIGTGKKITLECSQTMGHDKMYWYQQDPGMELHLIHYSYGVNSTEKGDLSSESTVSRIRTEHFPLTLESARPSHTSQYLCASLGGGPNLGNTIYFGEGSWLTVV.